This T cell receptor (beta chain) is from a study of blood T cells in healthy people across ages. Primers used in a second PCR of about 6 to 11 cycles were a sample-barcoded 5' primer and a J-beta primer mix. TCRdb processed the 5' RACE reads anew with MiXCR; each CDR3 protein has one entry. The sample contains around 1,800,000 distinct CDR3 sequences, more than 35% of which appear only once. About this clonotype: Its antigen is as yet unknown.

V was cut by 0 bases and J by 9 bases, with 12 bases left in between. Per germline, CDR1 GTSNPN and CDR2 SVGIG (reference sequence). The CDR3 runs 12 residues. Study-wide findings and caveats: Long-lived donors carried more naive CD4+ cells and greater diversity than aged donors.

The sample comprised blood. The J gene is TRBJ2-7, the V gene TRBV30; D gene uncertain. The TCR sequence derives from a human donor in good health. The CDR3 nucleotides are TGTGCCTGGAGTGTGTCCGGTCGCAGGCAGTACTTC. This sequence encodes CAWSVSGRRQYF.